This TCR beta chain was captured in a study of shared clonotypes between healthy human individuals. The CDR3 consists of 13 residues. This table comes from immunoSEQ multiplex PCR, and its TCRdb copy is limited to in-frame clones, with some not included. The table shows about 95,000 clones, with around two thirds occurring only once. Turning to this clone: Its antigen remains unknown.

Study-wide results and caveats: Tissues were not sampled, only blood, and their repertoires likely differ. Among donors, clonotype sharing was expected to be affected by sequencing depth. The represented genetic and exposure-history diversity was limited by the small number of donors. Non-shared clonotypes showed lower generation probabilities than clonotypes common to all four donors.

This sequence was found in a man aged 30 to 45 in good health. J is TRBJ2-2 and V is TRBV21-1; the table gives TRBD1 as D, unverified against the DNA. TRBV21-1 is deemed a pseudogene. Sequencing was performed on memory CD8+ T cells sorted from blood. The subset denotes: CD45RO+ cells pooled with CCR7-negative TemRA cells. DNA of the CDR3: TGTGCCAGCAGCAAACAGGGGTCCGGGGAGCTGTTTTTT. It is translated as CASSKQGSGELFF.